A selection of T cell receptor beta chains follows, all from one sample in a study of T cells in Graves' hyperthyroidism and ophthalmopathy. TCRdb reanalysed the multiplex PCR reads using MiXCR and keeps one entry per CDR3 protein. The top ten clones hold about 4.5% of a sample with 550,000 to 700,000 distinct CDR3 sequences, under 15% of them seen once. Sequencing was done on a sample of blood. Every receptor here comes from a woman in her forties with Graves' ophthalmopathy. Each CDR3 is given with its conserved first and last residue. A D gene is named only where the DNA matches it firmly. Size is stated for part of the rows, as once, few or many counts, or as a class when the clone is expanded.

cdr3_aa,cdr3_nt,d_call,clone_size,v_call,j_call
CASSQDPGPRGTQYF,TGCGCCAGCAGCCAAGACCCGGGACCTCGGGGGACCCAGTACTTC,-,many,TRBV4-3,TRBJ2-5
CASSLGPDPSAQPQHF,TGTGCCAGCAGTCTTGGACCGGACCCTTCTGCCCAGCCCCAGCATTTT,-,few,TRBV12-3/TRBV12-4,TRBJ1-5
CSVANDGYTF,TGCAGCGTTGCTAATGATGGCTACACCTTC,-,many,TRBV29-1,TRBJ1-2
CASSDRGWIQPQHF,TGTGCCAGCAGTGACAGGGGGTGGATCCAGCCCCAGCATTTT,TRBD1,many,TRBV6-1,TRBJ1-5
CASSSGTFSYEQYF,TGTGCCAGCAGTTCGGGGACGTTCTCCTACGAGCAGTACTTC,-,many,TRBV6-5,TRBJ2-7
CASSLGVGLSTDTQYF,TGTGCCAGCAGCTTGGGAGTTGGGCTCAGCACAGATACGCAGTATTTT,-,few,TRBV5-6,TRBJ2-3
CASSPRPGQGAASGYEQYF,TGTGCCAGCAGCCCCCGGCCGGGACAGGGGGCAGCCTCTGGCTACGAGCAGTACTTC,TRBD1,many,TRBV27,TRBJ2-7
CAWSGGLGGDQPQHF,TGTGCCTGGAGTGGGGGTTTGGGAGGGGATCAGCCCCAGCATTTT,-,many,TRBV30,TRBJ1-5
CASTNTMNTEAFF,TGTGCCAGCACCAACACCATGAACACTGAAGCTTTCTTT,-,many,TRBV12-3/TRBV12-4,TRBJ1-1
CASSIDRGRTEAFF,TGTGCCAGCAGTATAGACAGGGGTCGGACTGAAGCTTTCTTT,TRBD1,many,TRBV12-3/TRBV12-4,TRBJ1-1
CASSFADRAPPLHF,TGTGCCAGCAGCTTCGCGGACAGGGCTCCACCCCTCCACTTT,TRBD1,few,TRBV7-6,TRBJ1-6
CASSPGTGRDTEAFF,TGCGCCAGCAGCCCAGGGACAGGGCGGGACACTGAAGCTTTCTTT,TRBD1,-,TRBV5-1,TRBJ1-1
CASRTAGYEQYF,TGTGCCAGCAGGACCGCCGGCTACGAGCAGTACTTC,-,many,TRBV27,TRBJ2-7
CASSTSAAGIRYEQYF,TGTGCCAGCAGCACGAGTGCAGCGGGAATCCGCTACGAGCAGTACTTC,TRBD2,many,TRBV7-9,TRBJ2-7
CSARGAAGELFF,TGCAGTGCTAGGGGGGCTGCCGGGGAGCTGTTTTTT,-,-,TRBV20-1,TRBJ2-2
CASSLDWTPSGANVLTF,TGTGCCAGCAGCTTAGATTGGACGCCCTCTGGGGCCAACGTCCTGACTTTC,-,-,TRBV11-2,TRBJ2-6
CASSYDGNTGELFF,TGTGCCAGCAGTTATGACGGGAACACCGGGGAGCTGTTTTTT,-,many,TRBV6-2/TRBV6-3,TRBJ2-2
CSAKDRENTEAFF,TGCAGTGCCAAGGACAGAGAGAACACTGAAGCTTTCTTT,-,many,TRBV20-1,TRBJ1-1
CASSLSPAKNTEAFF,TGTGCCAGCAGCTTAAGTCCGGCCAAAAACACTGAAGCTTTCTTT,-,-,TRBV11-2,TRBJ1-1
CASKATLGTGELFF,TGTGCCAGCAAGGCAACCCTAGGCACCGGGGAGCTGTTTTTT,-,-,TRBV27,TRBJ2-2
CASSLGADRATWSGNTIYF,TGTGCCAGCAGCTTAGGAGCGGACAGGGCGACCTGGTCTGGAAACACCATATATTTT,TRBD1,many,TRBV7-9,TRBJ1-3
CASSSGTGANTEAFF,TGTGCCAGCAGTAGCGGGACAGGGGCCAACACTGAAGCTTTCTTT,TRBD1,many,TRBV28,TRBJ1-1
CSAPPGGALANYGYTF,TGCAGTGCCCCCCCCGGTGGGGCCCTTGCTAACTATGGCTACACCTTC,-,many,TRBV20-1,TRBJ1-2
CSASTGEIEQYF,TGCAGTGCTAGCACTGGGGAGATCGAGCAGTACTTC,-,many,TRBV20-1,TRBJ2-7
CASSLTEGDTEAFF,TGCGCCAGCAGCTTGACGGAGGGGGACACTGAAGCTTTCTTT,-,many,TRBV5-1,TRBJ1-1
CASSLWQGYQETQYF,TGTGCCAGCAGTTTATGGCAGGGGTACCAAGAGACCCAGTACTTC,-,many,TRBV28,TRBJ2-5
CASRATGNYGYTF,TGTGCCAGCAGAGCAACAGGGAACTATGGCTACACCTTC,-,many,TRBV6-5,TRBJ1-2
CASSSGGLAVYEQYF,TGCGCCAGCAGCTCGGGGGGACTAGCGGTTTACGAGCAGTACTTC,TRBD2,-,TRBV5-1,TRBJ2-7
CASSQAAGWNQPQHF,TGTGCCAGCAGCCAAGCAGCCGGGTGGAATCAGCCCCAGCATTTT,-,many,TRBV14,TRBJ1-5